What follows are 13 T cell receptor beta chains derived from one specimen sequenced in a study of neurological immune-mediated disorders. TCRdb passed the 5' RACE reads through MiXCR, listing each CDR3 protein once. The repertoire consists of tens of thousands of distinct CDR3 sequences, with roughly 9% occurring once and the leading ten covering about 1.7%. The sample consisted of PBMCs. The receptors were sampled from a man aged 50 or older in good health.

Comments on this clonotype: At one of its ends the junction is not consistent with the germline gene, which may arise from a read error. The rearrangement uses TRBV7-2 and TRBJ2-5; D unresolved. The CDR3 runs to 14 residues. Germline V gives CDR1 SGHTA, CDR2 FQGNSA. The CDR3 DNA is TGTGCCAGCAGCGTCAAGCGAGGCGGAGAGACCAAGTACTTC. It specifies CASSVKRGGETKYF.

This clonotype has at least ten counts. CDR3 nucleotides: TGTGCCAGCAGCGCGCAGACAGGTTTGAACACTGAAGCTTTCTTT. It specifies CASSAQTGLNTEAFF. The chain combines TRBV9 with TRBJ1-1; D possibly corresponds to TRBD1 (6 bases). The CDR3 is 15 amino acids. V gave up 3 bases and J gave up 0 bases, with 12 bases separating them. Germline V gives CDR1 SGDLS, CDR2 YYNGEE.

This clonotype was picked up many times. This chain connects TRBV27 to TRBJ2-1; D might be TRBD1 (5 bases). The CDR3 consists of 15 residues. V lost 1 base and J lost 4, with 11 bases in between. Germline lookup yields CDR1 MNHEY and CDR2 SMNVEV (reference sequence). CDR3 bases: TGTGCCAGCAGTTTATTCAGGGCAGAGTACAATGAGCAGTTCTTC. It yields the protein CASSLFRAEYNEQFF.

This clonotype was found many times. The chain employs TRBV5-1 and TRBJ2-3; 11 nucleotides line up with TRBD2. Germline lookup yields CDR1 SGHRS and CDR2 YFSETQ. The CDR3 consists of 15 residues. V lost 0 bases and J lost 6; bases outside the gene matches: 3. CDR3 sequence reads: CASSLGLAGLDTQYF. The CDR3 DNA reads as TGCGCCAGCAGCTTGGGACTAGCGGGACTGGATACGCAGTATTTT. Combining the CDR3 with reference TRBV5-1 and TRBJ2-3 gives the whole variable domain KAGVTQTPRYLIKTRGQQVTLSCSPISGHRSVSWYQQTPGQGLQFLFEYFSETQRNKGNFPGRFSGRQFSNSRSEMNVSTLELGDSALYLCASSLGLAGLDTQYFGPGTRLTVL.

This clonotype was counted ten times or more. This rearrangement joins TRBV20-1 to TRBJ2-5; 7 positions agree with TRBD2. The CDR3 covers 16 residues. After removal of 3 bases from V and 5 bases from J, the junction contained 15 bases not matched to a gene. Germline loops: CDR1 DFQATT, CDR2 SNEGSKA (reference sequence). CDR3 loop: CSASPASGAHQETQYF. The CDR3, as DNA: TGCAGTGCTAGCCCGGCTAGCGGAGCCCATCAGGAGACCCAGTACTTC.

J is TRBJ1-4 and V is TRBV21-1. TRBV21-1 is assigned pseudogene status. This CDR3 is 12 amino acids long. The CDR3 sequence: CASSNDAAGGLF. CDR3 sequence (DNA): TGTGCCAGCAGCAATGATGCGGCGGGAGGGCTTTTT.

This clonotype was recorded at least ten times. This rearrangement joins TRBV20-1 to TRBJ1-6, with no clear D. V was shortened by 3 bases and J by 4 bases, with 7 bases between the two germline ends. This CDR3 is 13 amino acids long. CDR1 and CDR2 (germline): DFQATT, SNEGSKA (reference sequence). The CDR3 DNA follows: TGCAGTGCTAGGTCAGGTTATAATTCACCCCTCCACTTT. It is translated as CSARSGYNSPLHF.

The sample holds many counts of this clonotype. CDR3 coding DNA: TGCAGTGCTAGAACTGAAGCTTTCTTT. Translation gives CSARTEAFF. The V gene is TRBV20-1, the J gene TRBJ1-1; unclear D gene. The CDR3 runs 9 residues. CDR1 and CDR2 (germline): DFQATT, SNEGSKA (reference sequence). V was clipped by 2 bases and J by 5 bases, with 0 bases between them.

This clonotype was recorded many times. The chain carries TRBV4-1 and TRBJ2-3; 9 positions match TRBD2. V shed 0 bases and J 4 bases; nucleotides not matched to a gene: 8. This CDR3 spans 17 amino acids. The germline V gene encodes CDR1 MGHRA and CDR2 YSYEKL. The CDR3: CASSQDNAGGPSDTQYF. In nucleotides, the CDR3 is TGCGCCAGCAGCCAAGATAATGCGGGAGGGCCTTCAGATACGCAGTATTTT.

This clonotype was recorded many times. The rearrangement links TRBV7-2 to TRBJ2-1, with 16 positions matching TRBD2. In germline, CDR1 is SGHTA, CDR2 FQGNSA. V lost 5 bases and J lost 7; bases outside the gene matches: 14. The CDR3 totals 19 residues. In DNA form, the CDR3 reads TGTGCCAGCAGCCCTGGGACTAGCGGGAGGGTTAAAGGGAGAAATGAGCAGTTCTTC. It encodes CASSPGTSGRVKGRNEQFF.

This clonotype has a count of ten or more. CDR3 coding DNA: TGCAGTGCTAGATCCCCCCTTTTCTCGAACACTGAAGCTTTCTTT. This gives the protein CSARSPLFSNTEAFF. The V call is TRBV20-1, the J call TRBJ1-1; unclear D gene. Germline-derived CDR1 and CDR2 are DFQATT and SNEGSKA (reference sequence). The V end lost 2 bases, the J end lost 1 base, and 14 bases lay between the germline ends. The CDR3 is 15 residues long.

The table lists this clonotype with many counts. The chain is built from TRBV20-1 and TRBJ2-7, with TRBD2 identical over 9 bases. J was trimmed by 4 bases and V by 4 bases; bases with no gene match: 5. This CDR3 contains 13 residues. The V gene's germline CDR1 is DFQATT and CDR2 SNEGSKA (reference sequence). The CDR3 protein is CSATSGNLYEQYF. The CDR3 DNA is TGCAGTGCTACTAGCGGGAACTTATACGAGCAGTACTTC.

This clonotype was detected many times. The chain is built from TRBV6-5 and TRBJ2-2; the D is unclear. Trimming cost V 0 bases and J 6 bases, with 8 bases left between them. The CDR3 loop spans 14 amino acids. Per the germline V gene, CDR1 is MNHEY and CDR2 is SVGAGI. DNA of the CDR3: TGTGCCAGCAGTTACTCGATTGGGTCCGGGGAGCTGTTTTTT. Translated: CASSYSIGSGELFF.